The present TCR beta chain was sequenced within a study of T-cell memory formation after mild COVID-19. MiXCR was run by TCRdb on the 5' RACE reads, yielding one entry per CDR3 protein. The data contain 470,000 or so distinct CDR3 sequences, 15% to 20% of them singletons. Whole-study results and caveats: Shrinking CD4+ clones were chiefly CM and EM; CD8+ ones were chiefly EMRA.

The CDR3 length is 19 residues. After removal of 5 bases from V and 0 bases from J, the junction contained 11 bases not matched to a gene. Germline V lookup: CDR1 SGHVS, CDR2 FNYEAQ. Concerning this clonotype: As yet, its antigen is unknown.

The receptor's source is an adult woman who had mild COVID-19 (a few samples of this study predate the infection). Cell type and time point are not known. The V gene is TRBV7-6, the J gene TRBJ2-5, with TRBD2 matching 14 bases. Sample: PBMCs or a T cell subset sorted from them (not recorded which). CDR3 sequence: CASSRTAGLAGDYQETQYF. The CDR3 bases are TGTGCCAGCAGCCGGACGGCGGGACTAGCGGGGGACTACCAAGAGACCCAGTACTTC.